This entry is about one TCR beta chain. This sample was included in a study of cytomegalovirus exposure and HLA in healthy donors. About the study: The 120 or so validation repertoires used a platform that matched the one used for the 550 to 800 first-cohort repertoires, as a later analysis reported.

Between the trimmed V and J ends, which lost 8 bases and 5 bases, there was a span of 10 bases. CDR1 is MNHNS, CDR2 SASEGT, per germline. The CDR3 runs to 12 residues. The method was immunoSEQ multiplex PCR; TCRdb's version includes in-frame clones alone and lacks a portion of them. The sample holds roughly 48,000 clones, about nine tenths seen once. The chain combines TRBV6-1 with TRBJ1-3; the D gene is possibly TRBD1 (6 bases). The TCR sequence derives from a woman in her 30s in good health and CMV-seronegative. Material for sequencing was PBMCs. This chain's CDR3 is CASLDRRNTIYF. The DNA of the CDR3 is TGTGCCAGCCTGGACAGAAGAAACACCATATATTTT.